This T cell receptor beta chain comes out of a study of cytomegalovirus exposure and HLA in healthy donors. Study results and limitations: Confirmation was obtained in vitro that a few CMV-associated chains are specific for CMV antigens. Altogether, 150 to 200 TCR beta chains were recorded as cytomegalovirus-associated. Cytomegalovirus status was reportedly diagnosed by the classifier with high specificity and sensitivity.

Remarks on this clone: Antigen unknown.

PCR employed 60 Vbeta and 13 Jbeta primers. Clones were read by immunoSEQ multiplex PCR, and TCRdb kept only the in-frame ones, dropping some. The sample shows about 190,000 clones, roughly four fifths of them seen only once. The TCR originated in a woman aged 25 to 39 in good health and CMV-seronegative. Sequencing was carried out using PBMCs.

CDR3 coding DNA: TGTGCCACCAGCAGCCCAGCGGGGGTTTCCAACACCGGGGAGCTGTTTTTT. Its protein product is CATSSPAGVSNTGELFF. The chain joins TRBV15 to TRBJ2-2; 8 bases are shared with TRBD2. Germline V CDR1 and CDR2: LNHNV, YYDKDF (reference sequence). The V gene end was trimmed by 3 bases and the J gene end by 2 bases; junction bases not matched to a gene: 8. This CDR3 has 17 amino acids. Based on the CDR3 plus reference TRBV15 and TRBJ2-2, the full variable domain is DAMVIQNPRYQVTQFGKPVTLSCSQTLNHNVMYWYQQKSSQAPKLLFHYYDKDFNNEADTPDNFQSRRPNTSFCFLDIRSPGLGDTAMYLCATSSPAGVSNTGELFFGEGSRLTVL.